One and the same sample provided the 21 T cell receptor beta chains below, sequenced in a study of T cell changes during pregnancy in multiple sclerosis. Using immunoSEQ multiplex PCR, the repertoire was profiled, and TCRdb retains in-frame clones only, with some absent. The sample contains around 48,000 clones, about 92% of which appear only once. Material: CD4+ T cells from peripheral blood mononuclear cells, obtained in the second trimester of pregnancy. The receptors were gathered from a female donor in good health, enrolled as a control in a pregnancy study.

The V gene is TRBV9, the J gene TRBJ2-2, with 10 bases that match TRBD2. The J segment lost 1 base and the V segment lost 0 bases, leaving 6 bases of the junction unmatched. The CDR3 extends over 18 amino acids. Germline V CDR1 and CDR2: SGDLS, YYNGEE. The DNA for the CDR3 is TGTGCCAGCAGCGTAGCCCCCCAGCGGGAGGGGAACACCGGGGAGCTGTTTTTT. This gives the protein CASSVAPQREGNTGELFF.

The J gene is TRBJ1-2, the V gene TRBV18, with D perhaps TRBD1 (6 bases). The CDR3 consists of 13 residues. The V end was cut by 4 bases, the J end by 7 bases, with 13 bases between. CDR1 is KGHSH, CDR2 LQKENI, per germline. CDR3 sequence (DNA): TGTGCCAGCTCACACGACAGGCCCGCTGGCTACACCTTC. It is translated as CASSHDRPAGYTF.

The chain links TRBV7-7 to TRBJ2-5; 8 nucleotides line up with TRBD1. Per the germline V gene, CDR1 is SSHAT and CDR2 is FNYEAQ (reference sequence). Unmatched junction bases numbered 5, after V lost 5 bases and J lost 6 bases. This CDR3 is 13 amino acids long. The CDR3 sequence: CASSPGGVQTQYF. CDR3 coding DNA: TGTGCCAGCAGCCCAGGGGGCGTACAGACCCAGTACTTC.

The chain uses TRBV2 and TRBJ2-1, with TRBD2 matching over 7 bases. Germline-derived CDR1 and CDR2 are SNHLY and FYNNEI. V shed 6 bases and J 2 bases; nucleotides not matched to a gene: 13. The CDR3 covers 17 residues. The CDR3: CASSARGGRGTYNEQFF. CDR3 in DNA: TGTGCCAGCAGCGCCCGTGGAGGGAGGGGAACCTACAATGAGCAGTTCTTC.

This sequence joins TRBV27 and TRBJ1-2; TRBD1 matches 11 bases. The V and J ends lost 5 bases and 8 bases, in that order; junction bases with no gene match: 7. The CDR3 covers 14 residues. The germline gives CDR1 MNHEY, CDR2 SMNVEV (reference sequence). The CDR3 bases are TGTGCCAGCAGTCTCGGACAGGGGGCAGTCGGCTACACCTTC. Its protein is CASSLGQGAVGYTF.

The chain joins TRBV29-1 to TRBJ1-2; D is unclear. The germline V and J ends were trimmed by 0 bases and 5 bases, with 10 bases remaining between them. Germline V gene sequence: CDR1 SQVTM, CDR2 ANQGSEA. This CDR3 has 13 amino acids. The CDR3 DNA follows: TGCAGCGTTGAAGAGGAACGGGTTTATGGCTACACCTTC. The encoded protein is CSVEEERVYGYTF.

The V and J genes are TRBV5-1 and TRBJ1-2; D not certain. Deletions cut 4 bases from V and 3 bases from J, with 16 bases between. This CDR3 contains 15 residues. From germline, CDR1 is SGHRS and CDR2 YFSETQ. CDR3 in amino acids: CASSRTSGGDYGYTF. The CDR3 DNA reads TGCGCCAGCAGCCGTACGTCCGGCGGGGACTATGGCTACACCTTC.

This clone was recorded only once. The V and J genes are TRBV4-2 and TRBJ2-1; 10 nucleotides align to TRBD2. Losses at the gene ends were 2 bases for V and 8 bases for J; bases not matched to a gene: 15. The germline V gene has CDR1 LGHNA and CDR2 YNFKEQ. The CDR3 loop spans 18 amino acids. CDR3 DNA sequence: TGTGCCAGCAGCCAATGGTCGGCAGCGGGGGGGCCTATGGATGAGCAGTTCTTC. It specifies CASSQWSAAGGPMDEQFF.

This rearrangement joins TRBV7-3 to TRBJ2-2; TRBD2 agrees at 10 bases. Germline CDR1 and CDR2: SGHTA and FQGTGA. CDR3 size: 18 residues. With V trimmed by 2 bases and J by 4 bases, 10 bases remained unmatched. CDR3 sequence reads: CASSLPVGASGSTGELFF. The DNA of the CDR3 is TGTGCCAGCAGCTTACCGGTGGGGGCTAGCGGGAGCACCGGGGAGCTGTTTTTT.

V is TRBV21-1 and J is TRBJ1-2; TRBD1 is the table's D call and was not checked against the DNA. TRBV21-1 is a pseudogene segment. This CDR3 region has 13 residues. Written as DNA, the CDR3 is TGTGCCAGCAGCCCGGACAGGGGCTATGGCTACACCTTC. This gives the protein CASSPDRGYGYTF.

The chain has TRBV9 and TRBJ2-2, with 10 positions matching TRBD2. The CDR3 length is 16 residues. Germline V gene lookup returns CDR1 SGDLS and CDR2 YYNGEE. The V and J ends lost 4 bases and 4 bases, in that order; junction bases with no gene match: 7. CDR3 DNA sequence: TGTGCCAGCAGCCCTTTAGCGGGAGGTGTCACCGGGGAGCTGTTTTTT. Translation: CASSPLAGGVTGELFF.

V is TRBV15 and J is TRBJ2-1; 10 bases align to TRBD2. Germline CDR1 and CDR2: LNHNV and YYDKDF (reference sequence). The CDR3 is 18 residues long. V lost 3 bases to trimming and J lost 3 bases; unmatched junction nucleotides: 11. CDR3 amino acids: CATSSPLDLAGDYNEQFF. CDR3 DNA sequence: TGTGCCACCAGCAGTCCTCTTGATCTAGCGGGAGACTACAATGAGCAGTTCTTC.

As concerns this clone: The identical CDR3 is also encoded by other nucleotide sequences in the sample. The rearrangement joins TRBV30 to TRBJ1-1, with D possibly matching TRBD1 (5 bases). V gave up 2 bases and J gave up 5 bases, with 15 bases separating them. The germline V gene encodes CDR1 GTSNPN and CDR2 SVGIG (reference sequence). This CDR3 region has 14 residues. The CDR3 spells CAWSPRGGMTEAFF. CDR3 DNA: TGTGCCTGGAGTCCTAGGGGCGGAATGACTGAAGCTTTCTTT.

This clone appeared a single time. The J gene is TRBJ2-7, the V gene TRBV27, with TRBD1 identical over 7 bases. The CDR3 is 18 residues long. Per germline, CDR1 MNHEY and CDR2 SMNVEV (reference sequence). The trim removed 6 bases at V and 6 bases at J, leaving 23 bases unmatched. CDR3 in DNA: TGTGCCAGCAGCAACAGGGGCTTCCGGACCACAGTGGGGTCCGAGCAGTACTTC. Protein sequence: CASSNRGFRTTVGSEQYF.

The CDR3 region is CASRSITTNYGYTF. The CDR3 coding sequence is TGTGCCAGCAGGTCGATAACAACCAACTATGGCTACACCTTC. This rearrangement joins TRBV5-4 to TRBJ1-2, with unresolved D. Trimming removed 5 bases from V and 2 bases from J, with 13 bases in between. CDR1 is SGHNT, CDR2 YYREEE, per germline (reference sequence). This CDR3 has 14 residues.

The genes are TRBV13 and TRBJ2-1; D unclear. This CDR3 is 12 amino acids long. The germline V and J ends were trimmed by 5 bases and 10 bases, with 12 bases remaining between them. CDR1 is PRHDT, CDR2 FYEKMQ, per germline (reference sequence). The CDR3 coding sequence is TGTGCCAGCAGCGCATGGGCTAACGAGCAGTTCTTC. Encoded protein: CASSAWANEQFF. The variable domain in full, with the rest retrieved from reference TRBV13 and TRBJ2-1, is AAGVIQSPRHLIKEKRETATLKCYPIPRHDTVYWYQQGPGQDPQFLISFYEKMQSDKGSIPDRFSAQQFSDYHSELNMSSLELGDSALYFCASSAWANEQFFGPGTRLTVL.

This clone has only a few counts. The J gene is TRBJ2-3, the V gene TRBV7-9, with 10 positions matching TRBD1. CDR3 length: 15 amino acids. J was trimmed by 5 bases and V by 7 bases; bases with no gene match: 9. CDR1 and CDR2 (germline): SEHNR, FQNEAQ (reference sequence). The CDR3 DNA reads as TGTGCCAGCATTTCGGACAGGGGGACCCGAGATACGCAGTATTTT. Protein: CASISDRGTRDTQYF. The variable domain in full, completed from reference TRBV7-9 and TRBJ2-3, reads DTGVSQNPRHKITKRGQNVTFRCDPISEHNRLYWYRQTLGQGPEFLTYFQNEAQLEKSRLLSDRFSAERPKGSFSTLEIQRTEQGDSAMYLCASISDRGTRDTQYFGPGTRLTVL.

The rearrangement uses TRBV2 and TRBJ2-6, with a weak D call TRBD1 (6 bases). CDR1 SNHLY and CDR2 FYNNEI come from the germline V gene. The CDR3 has 18 residues. V was cut by 3 bases and J by 0 bases, with 15 bases left in between. CDR3 in amino acids: CASSDGTGKTSGANVLTF. CDR3 DNA sequence: TGTGCCAGCAGTGATGGTACAGGGAAAACCTCTGGGGCCAACGTCCTGACTTTC.

This chain links TRBV9 with TRBJ2-5; the match to TRBD2 covers 7 bases. Trimming at V came to 0 bases and at J to 5 bases, leaving 4 bases not matched to a gene. Germline V gene data show CDR1 as SGDLS and CDR2 as YYNGEE. This CDR3 comprises 14 residues. CDR3 residues: CASSVVAGVETQYF. CDR3 in DNA: TGTGCCAGCAGCGTAGTTGCGGGAGTTGAGACCCAGTACTTC.

This clone was recorded only once. CDR3 amino acids: CASTDWSSYNEQFF. CDR3 nucleotides: TGTGCCAGCACTGACTGGAGCTCCTACAATGAGCAGTTCTTC. This chain uses TRBV6-1 with TRBJ2-1; the D is unclear. Deletions cut 7 bases from V and 0 bases from J, with 10 bases between. The germline V gene has CDR1 MNHNS and CDR2 SASEGT. The CDR3 loop spans 14 amino acids.

The chain recombines TRBV12-5 with TRBJ2-5; D is perhaps TRBD2 (5 bases). CDR3 length: 16 amino acids. The V gene's germline CDR1 is LGHNT and CDR2 FRNRAP. With 0 bases removed from V and 1 base from J, the gap between germline ends came to 12 bases. CDR3 in DNA: TGTGCTAGTGGTTTGGTACTTAGGGAGCTCCAAGAGACCCAGTACTTC. The encoded protein is CASGLVLRELQETQYF.